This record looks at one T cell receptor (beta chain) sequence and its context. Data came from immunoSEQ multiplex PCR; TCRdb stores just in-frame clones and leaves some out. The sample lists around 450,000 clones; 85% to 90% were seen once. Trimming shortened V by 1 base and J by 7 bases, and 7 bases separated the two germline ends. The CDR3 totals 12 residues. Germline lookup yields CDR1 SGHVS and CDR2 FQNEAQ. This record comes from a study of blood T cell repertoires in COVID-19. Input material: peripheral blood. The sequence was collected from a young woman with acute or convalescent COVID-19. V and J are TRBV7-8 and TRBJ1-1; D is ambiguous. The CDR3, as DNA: TGTGCCAGCAGCTTAGTACAGCATGAAGCTTTCTTT. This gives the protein CASSLVQHEAFF.